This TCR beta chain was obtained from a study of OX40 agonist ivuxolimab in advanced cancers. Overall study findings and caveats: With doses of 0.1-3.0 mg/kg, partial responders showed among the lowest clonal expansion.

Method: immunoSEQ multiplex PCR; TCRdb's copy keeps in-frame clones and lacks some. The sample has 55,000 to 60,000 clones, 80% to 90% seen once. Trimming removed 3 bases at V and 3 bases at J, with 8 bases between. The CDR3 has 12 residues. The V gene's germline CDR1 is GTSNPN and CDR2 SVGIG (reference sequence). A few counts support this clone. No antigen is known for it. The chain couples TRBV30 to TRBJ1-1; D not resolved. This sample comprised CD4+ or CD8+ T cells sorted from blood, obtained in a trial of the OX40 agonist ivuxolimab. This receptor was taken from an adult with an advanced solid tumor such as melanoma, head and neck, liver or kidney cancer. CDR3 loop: CAWSSQYTEAFF. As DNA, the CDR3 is TGTGCCTGGAGCAGTCAGTACACTGAAGCTTTCTTT.